This TCR beta chain originates from a study of tumor-infiltrating lymphocytes in primary liver carcinoma. Germline CDR1 SGHNT, CDR2 YYREEE (reference sequence). Trimming removed 0 bases from V and 6 bases from J; junction bases left unmatched: 10. The CDR3 is 17 residues long. Alongside blood RNA obtained from unsorted whole blood, germline DNA was also extracted. Production of TCR beta cDNA used 400 to 600 ng total RNA together with a constant-region primer. Libraries covering TCR beta were generated through three nested multiplex PCR rounds (using a slightly modified ARM-PCR). Investigators reported that the first two PCR rounds, at 9 to 11 cycles each, used TRBV1-TRBV30 forward primers with a C-beta reverse primer. TCRdb reprocessed the multiplex PCR reads with MiXCR, giving one entry per CDR3 protein. The profile shows 300,000 to 400,000 distinct CDR3 sequences, about two thirds of them singletons.

The TCR comes from a man in his forties with primary liver carcinoma and hepatitis B virus infection. Sequencing input: peripheral blood. The chain employs TRBV5-4 and TRBJ2-2; 8 bases fit TRBD2. The CDR3 DNA reads as TGTGCCAGCAGCTTGGCCGGTAGCGGGACGGTCGCCGGGGAGCTGTTTTTT. It is translated as CASSLAGSGTVAGELFF.